This passage covers 18 T cell receptor beta chains from one sample sequenced in a study of blood T cells in healthy people across ages. PCR was performed a second time for about 7 to 12 cycles using a sample-barcoded 5' primer and a J-beta primer mix. TCRdb ran MiXCR on the 5' RACE reads and lists one entry per CDR3 protein. The repertoire consists of roughly 1.7 million distinct CDR3 sequences, with about 32% occurring once and the leading ten covering approximately 11%. The sample consisted of blood. These receptors all stem from a woman aged 25 to 45 in good health.

This clonotype has a handful of counts. The chain combines TRBV7-9 with TRBJ2-5; TRBD1 or TRBD2 may be the D gene (6 bases each). The CDR3 totals 16 residues. V shed 5 bases and J shed 4 bases, with 20 bases lying between them. CDR1 and CDR2 (germline): SEHNR, FQNEAQ (reference sequence). CDR3 sequence reads: CASSPRGGKRGETQYF. Here the CDR3 DNA reads TGTGCCAGCAGCCCAAGAGGGGGGAAGAGAGGAGAGACCCAGTACTTC.

This clonotype showed up just once. J is TRBJ1-1 and V is TRBV3-1, with D possibly TRBD1 on 6 matching bases. The ends were cut back, 4 bases at V and 2 bases at J, with 17 bases in the middle. The germline CDR1 and CDR2 sequences are LGHDT and YNNKEL (reference sequence). The CDR3 is 16 amino acids. The CDR3 here is CASSLPPGQSNTEAFF. CDR3 sequence (DNA): TGTGCCAGCAGCCTTCCCCCAGGACAGAGTAACACTGAAGCTTTCTTT.

This clonotype came up a few times. This sequence joins TRBV6-6 and TRBJ2-1; 8 nucleotides align to TRBD1. Germline CDR1 reads MNHNY; CDR2 reads SVGAGI (reference sequence). The CDR3 contains 15 residues. Trimming removed 0 bases from V and 4 bases from J; junction bases left unmatched: 2. In DNA, the CDR3 is TGTGCCAGCAGTTACTCGCAGGGGGCGTACAATGAGCAGTTCTTC. It codes for CASSYSQGAYNEQFF.

This clonotype showed up many times. This chain uses TRBV20-1 with TRBJ2-1, with 7 bases lining up with TRBD2. CDR3 size: 12 residues. Germline lookup yields CDR1 DFQATT and CDR2 SNEGSKA (reference sequence). The J segment lost 8 bases and the V segment lost 6 bases, leaving 7 bases of the junction unmatched. This chain's CDR3 is CSALRLAHEQFF. The CDR3 DNA is TGCAGTGCCCTCCGACTAGCCCATGAGCAGTTCTTC.

Details on this clonotype: Relative to the germline gene, one junction end is altered; a read error may explain this. The rearrangement links TRBV13 to TRBJ2-7, with 7 bases aligning to TRBD1. CDR1 is PRHDT and CDR2 is FYEKMQ in the germline V gene (reference sequence). The CDR3 extends over 14 amino acids. The CDR3 protein is CVSSLGDSLYEQYF. The CDR3 nucleotides are TGTGTCAGCAGCTTAGGGGACAGCCTCTACGAGCAGTACTTC.

This clonotype was seen more than once but under ten times. The J gene is TRBJ2-5, the V gene TRBV20-1; D uncertain. This CDR3 contains 16 residues. The ends were cut back, 2 bases at V and 7 bases at J, with 23 bases in the middle. Germline V gene data show CDR1 as DFQATT and CDR2 as SNEGSKA (reference sequence). The CDR3 nucleotides are TGCAGTGCTAGAAAGGAGAGTGGCGGTCTTAAGGTGACCCAGTACTTC. This sequence encodes CSARKESGGLKVTQYF.

The chain joins TRBV13 to TRBJ2-7; 10 nucleotides align to TRBD2. With V trimmed by 3 bases and J by 6 bases, 8 bases remained unmatched. This CDR3 is built from 15 residues. Germline loops: CDR1 PRHDT, CDR2 FYEKMQ (reference sequence). The CDR3 is CASSLDTSGTLEQYF. Here the CDR3 DNA reads TGTGCCAGCAGCTTGGATACTAGCGGGACTCTCGAGCAGTACTTC. The full variable domain, rest sourced from reference TRBV13 and TRBJ2-7, is AAGVIQSPRHLIKEKRETATLKCYPIPRHDTVYWYQQGPGQDPQFLISFYEKMQSDKGSIPDRFSAQQFSDYHSELNMSSLELGDSALYFCASSLDTSGTLEQYFGPGTRLTVT.

As for this clonotype: A read error may explain this, as a much larger clone is one base away. The J gene is TRBJ2-5, the V gene TRBV28; 7 bases match TRBD2. Germline V gives CDR1 MDHEN, CDR2 SYDVKM. The CDR3 length is 11 residues. V gave up 10 bases and J gave up 5 bases; unmatched junction bases: 4. The CDR3 nucleotides read TGTGCCACCACCGGGGGGGAGACCCAGTACTTC. As protein: CATTGGETQYF.

The V call is TRBV5-1, the J call TRBJ1-5; the D gene is possibly TRBD1 (5 bases). The CDR3 runs to 15 residues. Germline V CDR1 and CDR2: SGHRS, YFSETQ. The V end lost 4 bases, the J end lost 6 bases, and 17 bases lay between the germline ends. CDR3 nucleotide sequence: TGCGCCAGCAGCCCAGGGACGGGGTTTGGTCAGCCCCAGCATTTT. Translation: CASSPGTGFGQPQHF.

This chain joins TRBV11-2 and TRBJ2-5, with TRBD2 matching 9 bases. In germline, CDR1 is SGHAT, CDR2 FQNNGV. CDR3 size: 16 residues. Unmatched junction bases numbered 6, after V lost 1 base and J lost 3 bases. The CDR3, as DNA: TGTGCCAGCAGCTTAGGAGCCCTAGCGGGGAAAGAGACCCAGTACTTC. Protein product: CASSLGALAGKETQYF.

The chain carries TRBV27 and TRBJ2-7, with unresolved D. Looked up from germline, CDR1 is MNHEY and CDR2 is SMNVEV (reference sequence). V shed 5 bases and J shed 0 bases, with 14 bases lying between them. CDR3 length: 15 residues. Here the CDR3 reads CASSTPSRSSYEQYF. The CDR3 DNA reads as TGTGCCAGCAGTACCCCTTCGCGGAGCTCCTACGAGCAGTACTTC.

This clonotype was recorded a few times. This CDR3 reads CSVADPGRTNYGYTF. The CDR3, as DNA: TGCAGCGTGGCGGACCCGGGGCGGACTAACTATGGCTACACCTTC. The genes are TRBV29-1 and TRBJ1-2; the D gene is possibly TRBD1 (5 bases). There are 15 residues in the CDR3. V lost 6 bases and J 0 bases, leaving 17 bases between the germline ends. Germline lookup yields CDR1 SQVTM and CDR2 ANQGSEA.

Comments on this clonotype: A clone one base away is much larger, so this may be a read error. This chain connects TRBV5-1 to TRBJ1-2; 8 bases are shared with TRBD1. This CDR3 is 14 amino acids long. Germline CDR1 and CDR2: SGHRS and YFSETQ. In nucleotides, the CDR3 is TGCGCCGGCAGCCTCAGGACAGGGAACTATGGCTACACCTTC. Encoded protein: CAGSLRTGNYGYTF. Supplemented by reference TRBV5-1 and TRBJ1-2, the full variable domain reads KAGVTQTPRYLIKTRGQQVTLSCSPISGHRSVSWYQQTPGQGLQFLFEYFSETQRNKGNFPGRFSGRQFSNSRSEMNVSTLELGDSALYLCAGSLRTGNYGYTFGSGTRLTVV.

The rearrangement joins TRBV4-1 to TRBJ2-5, with D possibly being TRBD1 (6 bases). Germline V gene data show CDR1 as MGHRA and CDR2 as YSYEKL. The V gene lost 3 bases and the J gene lost 6 bases, with 20 bases spanning the gap. The length of the CDR3 is 16 residues. The DNA of the CDR3 is TGCGCCAGCAGCCAGGGGGCAGGGGTTCTTACGAAGACCCAGTACTTC. It encodes CASSQGAGVLTKTQYF.

The CDR3 reads CASSDPGGRGTDTQYF. In DNA, the CDR3 is TGTGCCAGCAGCGACCCCGGGGGGCGGGGCACAGATACGCAGTATTTT. The chain joins TRBV5-6 to TRBJ2-3, with D perhaps matching TRBD2 (7 bases). CDR1 is SGHDT and CDR2 is YYEEEE in the germline V gene. V shed 4 bases and J shed 1 base, with 16 bases lying between them. CDR3 length: 16 amino acids.

Remarks on this clonotype: At one of its ends the junction is not consistent with the germline gene, which may arise from a read error. This chain uses TRBV5-1 with TRBJ2-2, with D perhaps TRBD1 (6 bases). This CDR3 comprises 15 residues. CDR1 and CDR2 from the germline V gene are SGHRS and YFSETQ. The CDR3 DNA reads TGCGCCAGCAGCTTGGGGACAGCGAACACCGGGGAGCGGTTTTTT. It specifies CASSLGTANTGERFF. The full variable domain, completed using reference TRBV5-1 and TRBJ2-2, is KAGVTQTPRYLIKTRGQQVTLSCSPISGHRSVSWYQQTPGQGLQFLFEYFSETQRNKGNFPGRFSGRQFSNSRSEMNVSTLELGDSALYLCASSLGTANTGERFFGEGSRLTVL.

Concerning this clonotype itself: Germline and junction disagree at one end, which may indicate a read error. The J gene is TRBJ2-4, the V gene TRBV20-1; D remains ambiguous. The J call could be wrong; TRBJ2-5 is a better fit for the DNA end. Germline V lookup: CDR1 DFQATT, CDR2 SNEGSKA (reference sequence). The length of the CDR3 is 12 residues. CDR3 protein: CGARVTGETQYF. CDR3 in DNA: TGCGGTGCTAGAGTTACGGGAGAGACCCAGTACTTC.

V usage is TRBV12-3 or TRBV12-4 and J usage is TRBJ2-1; possibly TRBD2 for D (6 bases). The CDR3 runs to 15 residues. Trimming cost V 3 bases and J 4 bases, with 13 bases left between them. The CDR3 sequence: CASSLRRGTYNEQFF. CDR3 DNA sequence: TGTGCCAGCAGTTTGAGGAGGGGCACATACAATGAGCAGTTCTTC.